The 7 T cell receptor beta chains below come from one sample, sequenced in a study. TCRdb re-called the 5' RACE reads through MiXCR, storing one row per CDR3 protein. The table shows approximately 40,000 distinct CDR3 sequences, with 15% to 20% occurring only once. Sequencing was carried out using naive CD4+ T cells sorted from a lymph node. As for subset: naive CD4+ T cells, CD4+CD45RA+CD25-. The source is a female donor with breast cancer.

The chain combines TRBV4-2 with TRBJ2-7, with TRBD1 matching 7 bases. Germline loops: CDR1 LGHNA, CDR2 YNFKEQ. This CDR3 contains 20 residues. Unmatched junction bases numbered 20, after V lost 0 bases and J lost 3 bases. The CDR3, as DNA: TGTGCCAGCAGCCAAGAAAATTCAGGGGACAGCCGACTAAAGGTCTACGAGCAGTACTTC. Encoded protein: CASSQENSGDSRLKVYEQYF.

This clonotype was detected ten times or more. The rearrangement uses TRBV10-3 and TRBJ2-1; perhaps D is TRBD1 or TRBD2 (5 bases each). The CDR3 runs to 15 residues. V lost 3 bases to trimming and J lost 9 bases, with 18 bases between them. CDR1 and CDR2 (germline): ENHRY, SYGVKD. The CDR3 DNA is TGTGCCATCAGTGACCCGGGACGGATGACGGGTGAGCAGTTCTTC. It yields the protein CAISDPGRMTGEQFF.

CDR3 DNA: TGTGCCAGCAGCTCGGGGACTAGCGGGACAGATACGCAGTATTTT. Its translation: CASSSGTSGTDTQYF. The chain combines TRBV7-9 with TRBJ2-3; 12 bases fit TRBD2. Germline assignment: CDR1 SEHNR and CDR2 FQNEAQ (reference sequence). This CDR3 spans 15 amino acids. Losses at the gene ends were 4 bases for V and 3 bases for J; bases not matched to a gene: 2.

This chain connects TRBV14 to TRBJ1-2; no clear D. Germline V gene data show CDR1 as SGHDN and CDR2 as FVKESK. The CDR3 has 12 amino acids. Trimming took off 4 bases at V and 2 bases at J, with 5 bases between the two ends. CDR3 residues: CASSPWNYGYTF. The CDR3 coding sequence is TGTGCCAGCAGCCCCTGGAACTATGGCTACACCTTC.

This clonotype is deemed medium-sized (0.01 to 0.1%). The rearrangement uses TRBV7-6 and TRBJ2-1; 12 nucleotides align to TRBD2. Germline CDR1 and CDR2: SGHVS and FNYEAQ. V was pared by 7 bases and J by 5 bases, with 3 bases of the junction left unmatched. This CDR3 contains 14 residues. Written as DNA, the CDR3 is TGTGCCAGCACCCGGACTAGCGGGAACAATGAGCAGTTCTTC. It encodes CASTRTSGNNEQFF.

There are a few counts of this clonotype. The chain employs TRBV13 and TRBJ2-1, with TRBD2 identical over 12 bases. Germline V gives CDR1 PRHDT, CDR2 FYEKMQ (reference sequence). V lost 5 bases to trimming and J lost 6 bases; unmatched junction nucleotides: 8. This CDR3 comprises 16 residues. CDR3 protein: CASSPSTSGRFNEQFF. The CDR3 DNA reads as TGTGCCAGCAGCCCCTCAACTAGCGGGAGGTTCAATGAGCAGTTCTTC.

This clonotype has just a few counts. Here the CDR3 DNA reads TGTGCCAGCAGTCCCGGGACAGCGAACACCGGGGAGCTGTTTTTT. It encodes CASSPGTANTGELFF. V gene TRBV12-3 or TRBV12-4 combines with J gene TRBJ2-2; 7 bases align to TRBD1. The CDR3 loop spans 15 amino acids. The V and J ends lost 5 bases and 0 bases, in that order; junction bases with no gene match: 3.